This T cell receptor beta chain was identified during a study of Ad26.COV2.S vaccination and SARS-CoV-2 variants. Treatment here: 15 to 20 received Ad26.COV2.S at low or high dose, single or two shots; about 5 received placebo; per-sample allocation not given. The samples were gathered on day 63 after the first injection of vaccine or placebo. Sequenced by immunoSEQ multiplex PCR; TCRdb stores in-frame clones only, minus some. The repertoire includes over 350,000 clones, 70% to 90% of them detected once, and 3% to 4.5% sits in the top ten. Germline trimming cut 4 bases from V and 3 bases from J; bases unmatched to any gene: 8. Germline lookup yields CDR1 MNHEY and CDR2 SVGEGT. This CDR3 region has 17 residues.

The sample here was peripheral blood, taken in a trial of Ad26.COV2.S vaccine versus placebo. The chain recombines TRBV6-2 or TRBV6-3 with TRBJ1-5; 11 bases line up with TRBD1. This sequence originates from a person aged 18 to 65 who received the Ad26.COV2.S COVID-19 vaccine or a placebo. The CDR3 is CASSSPGQGEINQPQHF. The CDR3 DNA sequence: TGTGCCAGCAGTTCCCCGGGACAGGGGGAGATCAATCAGCCCCAGCATTTT.